Following are 30 T cell receptor beta chains from one sample sequenced in a study of T cell responses to AZD1222 COVID-19 vaccine. Method: immunoSEQ multiplex PCR; TCRdb's copy keeps in-frame clones and lacks some. Of tens of thousands of clones in the sample, about 78% were seen once. The sequences come from peripheral blood, collected 28 days after the second AZD1222 dose. These receptor sequences come from an adult who received the AZD1222 COVID-19 vaccine.

This clone occurred a few times. The J gene is TRBJ1-1, the V gene TRBV30; TRBD1 might be the D (5 bases). CDR1 GTSNPN and CDR2 SVGIG come from the germline V gene (reference sequence). The CDR3 runs to 14 residues. V gave up 0 bases and J gave up 3 bases, with 11 bases separating them. The CDR3 spells CAWSVGTGDTEAFF. CDR3 nucleotide sequence: TGTGCCTGGAGTGTGGGGACGGGGGACACTGAAGCTTTCTTT.

V usage is TRBV20-1 and J usage is TRBJ2-7; D not certain. Trimming left V 3 bases short and J 6 bases short, with 9 bases between. This CDR3 is built from 11 residues. The V gene's germline CDR1 is DFQATT and CDR2 SNEGSKA (reference sequence). The CDR3 here is CSASVTREQYF. Written as DNA, the CDR3 is TGCAGTGCTAGCGTTACACGCGAGCAGTACTTC.

This clone is a singleton in its sample. This chain links TRBV7-2 with TRBJ2-2; D ambiguous. V shed 5 bases and J shed 8 bases, with 15 bases lying between them. This CDR3 contains 14 residues. Germline-derived CDR1 and CDR2 are SGHTA and FQGNSA. CDR3 nucleotide sequence: TGTGCCAGCAGCCCTGTAAAGACGGCTGGGGAGCTGTTTTTT. Its protein product is CASSPVKTAGELFF.

V is TRBV9 and J is TRBJ1-2; no reliable D call. Deletions cut 4 bases from V and 4 bases from J, with 14 bases between. This CDR3 is built from 14 residues. Germline CDR1 reads SGDLS; CDR2 reads YYNGEE. The CDR3 loop is CASSPSDEAYGYTF. CDR3 in DNA: TGTGCCAGCAGCCCTTCTGACGAAGCCTATGGCTACACCTTC.

The chain combines TRBV6-1 with TRBJ1-2; the D gene is possibly TRBD1 (6 bases). V was pared by 1 base and J by 6 bases, with 12 bases between. Germline CDR1 is MNHNS and CDR2 is SASEGT. The CDR3 totals 14 residues. Here the CDR3 DNA reads TGTGCCAGCAGTGAAGTCCTGGGGGCAGATGGCTACACCTTC. This gives the protein CASSEVLGADGYTF.

This clone was seen only a few times. Other DNA sequences from this sample encode an identical CDR3 as well. The V gene is TRBV27, the J gene TRBJ1-5; D is possibly TRBD1 (5 bases). The V gene's germline CDR1 is MNHEY and CDR2 SMNVEV (reference sequence). The CDR3 totals 15 residues. Trimming pared 5 bases from V and 0 bases from J, leaving 11 bases between. The CDR3 nucleotides read TGTGCCAGCAGTCTCCAGGGTCTTAGCAATCAGCCCCAGCATTTT. This sequence encodes CASSLQGLSNQPQHF.

The J gene is TRBJ2-2, the V gene TRBV24-1; 11 nucleotides align to TRBD2. V lost 4 bases and J lost 5; bases outside the gene matches: 11. Germline CDR1 and CDR2: KGHDR and SFDVKD. CDR3 length: 18 amino acids. The CDR3, as DNA: TGTGCCACCAGTGACCTTGTACTAGCGGGAGTAGGGACCGGGGAGCTGTTTTTT. It encodes CATSDLVLAGVGTGELFF.

The V call is TRBV9, the J call TRBJ2-1; D unclear. The CDR3 spans 15 residues. V was pared by 0 bases and J by 0 bases, with 7 bases between. Per germline, CDR1 SGDLS and CDR2 YYNGEE. Written as DNA, the CDR3 is TGTGCCAGCAGCGTAGCCGGAAACTCCTACAATGAGCAGTTCTTC. Encoded protein: CASSVAGNSYNEQFF. The full variable domain, completed using reference TRBV9 and TRBJ2-1, is DSGVTQTPKHLITATGQRVTLRCSPRSGDLSVYWYQQSLDQGLQFLIQYYNGEERAKGNILERFSAQQFPDLHSELNLSSLELGDSALYFCASSVAGNSYNEQFFGPGTRLTVL.

The rearrangement joins TRBV7-9 to TRBJ1-4; TRBD1 aligns across 8 bases. This CDR3 has 16 residues. V was clipped by 5 bases and J by 3 bases; unmatched bases: 8. The germline V gene encodes CDR1 SEHNR and CDR2 FQNEAQ (reference sequence). The CDR3 reads CASSPGQGASNEKLFF. The CDR3 nucleotides are TGTGCCAGCAGCCCAGGGCAGGGGGCGTCTAATGAAAAACTGTTTTTT.

V and J are TRBV11-2 and TRBJ2-3; 7 bases map to TRBD1. The CDR3 runs 16 residues. CDR1 is SGHAT, CDR2 FQNNGV, per germline. The ends lost 1 base at V and 2 bases at J; junction bases unmatched: 6. CDR3 in DNA: TGTGCCAGCAGCTTAGGGGTCGACAGGGCCACAGATACGCAGTATTTT. Residues: CASSLGVDRATDTQYF.

This clone was seen only a few times. V is TRBV6-5 and J is TRBJ1-6; weak D call: TRBD1 (5 bases). The CDR3 length is 14 residues. CDR1 is MNHEY, CDR2 SVGAGI, per germline. The V gene lost 2 bases and the J gene lost 10 bases, with 12 bases spanning the gap. DNA of the CDR3: TGTGCCAGCAGTTACCTGCAGGGTGGATCACCCCTCCACTTT. Translated, it gives CASSYLQGGSPLHF.

The chain couples TRBV4-2 to TRBJ2-3, with 16 bases lining up with TRBD2. The CDR3 is made up of 16 amino acids. J lost 8 bases, V lost 4 bases, and 6 bases had no gene match. Germline V gives CDR1 LGHNA, CDR2 YNFKEQ. The CDR3 here is CASSPGLAGGQSTQYF. The DNA of the CDR3 is TGTGCCAGCAGCCCGGGACTAGCGGGGGGGCAGTCTACGCAGTATTTT.

The chain couples TRBV6-2 or TRBV6-3 to TRBJ1-1; 9 bases are a match to TRBD1. With 5 bases clipped from V and 5 bases from J, the junction kept 12 bases outside the gene matches. Germline CDR1 MNHEY, CDR2 SVGEGT. The CDR3 totals 16 residues. The CDR3, as DNA: TGTGCCAGCAGTCCCGGGACAGGGTTGGGTTTTACTGAAGCTTTCTTT. Translating gives CASSPGTGLGFTEAFF.

J is TRBJ1-3 and V is TRBV3-1 (or the pseudogene TRBV3-2), with unresolved D. With 0 bases removed from V and 8 bases from J, the gap between germline ends came to 5 bases. Germline lookup yields CDR1 LGHDT and CDR2 YNNKEL (reference sequence). The CDR3 consists of 12 residues. CDR3 DNA sequence: TGTGCCAGCAGCCAAGACCGGTACACCATATATTTT. Its protein is CASSQDRYTIYF.

This chain connects TRBV9 to TRBJ2-5; tentative D call: TRBD1 (6 bases). The CDR3 loop spans 14 amino acids. Germline V gene sequence: CDR1 SGDLS, CDR2 YYNGEE. V was trimmed by 0 bases and J by 4 bases, leaving 10 bases between them. The CDR3 is CASSVGVRGETQYF. CDR3 nucleotides: TGTGCCAGCAGCGTAGGGGTCAGGGGAGAGACCCAGTACTTC.

V is TRBV28 and J is TRBJ2-6; 9 bases line up with TRBD1. Losses at the gene ends were 3 bases for V and 3 bases for J; bases not matched to a gene: 6. The CDR3 consists of 17 residues. From germline, CDR1 is MDHEN and CDR2 SYDVKM. The CDR3 DNA reads TGTGCCAGCAGTTTGGGACAGGGCTGGGGTGGGGCCAACGTCCTGACTTTC. It encodes CASSLGQGWGGANVLTF. The whole variable domain, remainder taken from reference TRBV28 and TRBJ2-6, is DVKVTQSSRYLVKRTGEKVFLECVQDMDHENMFWYRQDPGLGLRLIYFSYDVKMKEKGDIPEGYSVSREKKERFSLILESASTNQTSMYLCASSLGQGWGGANVLTFGAGSRLTVL.

V gene TRBV7-2 combines with J gene TRBJ2-5; the D is unclear. This CDR3 has 16 amino acids. Trimming pared 5 bases from V and 4 bases from J, leaving 20 bases between. CDR1 is SGHTA, CDR2 FQGNSA, per germline. The CDR3 DNA reads as TGTGCCAGCAGCCCGGGTGCACTTTTGGGCGGAGAGACCCAGTACTTC. Translated, it gives CASSPGALLGGETQYF. The variable domain in full, with the rest retrieved from reference TRBV7-2 and TRBJ2-5, is GAGVSQSPSNKVTEKGKDVELRCDPISGHTALYWYRQSLGQGLEFLIYFQGNSAPDKSGLPSDRFSAERTGGSVSTLTIQRTQQEDSAVYLCASSPGALLGGETQYFGPGTRLLVL.

The chain employs TRBV4-2 and TRBJ2-5, with TRBD1 as a possible D gene (5 bases). Germline CDR1 and CDR2: LGHNA and YNFKEQ. The CDR3 length is 16 residues. The V gene lost 1 base and the J gene lost 5 bases, with 17 bases spanning the gap. CDR3 protein: CASSQGGAGRLETQYF. DNA of the CDR3: TGTGCCAGCAGCCAAGGCGGCGCAGGGCGACTGGAGACCCAGTACTTC.

This clone has more than one count but fewer than ten. The chain recombines TRBV27 with TRBJ2-2; 12 positions match TRBD1. The CDR3 totals 16 residues. The germline gives CDR1 MNHEY, CDR2 SMNVEV (reference sequence). V trimming: 5 bases; J trimming: 6 bases; junction bases outside the gene matches: 7. CDR3 sequence: CASSQPGQGAAGELFF. The CDR3 DNA follows: TGTGCCAGCAGTCAGCCGGGACAGGGGGCGGCCGGGGAGCTGTTTTTT.

The chain links TRBV5-1 to TRBJ2-7; 10 bases are a match to TRBD1. Germline V gene sequence: CDR1 SGHRS, CDR2 YFSETQ. With 1 base clipped from V and 1 base from J, the junction kept 5 bases outside the gene matches. CDR3 length: 16 amino acids. The CDR3 loop reads CASSLSGTGASYEQYF. CDR3 coding DNA: TGCGCCAGCAGCTTGTCCGGGACAGGGGCTTCCTACGAGCAGTACTTC.

This chain links TRBV28 with TRBJ2-5; TRBD1 agrees at 7 bases. From germline, CDR1 is MDHEN and CDR2 SYDVKM. There are 14 residues in the CDR3. The junction had 9 bases not matched to a gene; V was cut back by 8 bases and J by 3 bases. In DNA form, the CDR3 reads TGTGCCAGCGGTCCCACAGGGGACGAAGAGACCCAGTACTTC. This codes for CASGPTGDEETQYF.

The rearrangement joins TRBV12-3 or TRBV12-4 to TRBJ1-5; the D gene is possibly TRBD1 (5 bases). The CDR3 has 12 residues. V gave up 6 bases and J gave up 7 bases, with 10 bases separating them. The CDR3 nucleotides read TGTGCCAGCAGCGATCAGGGACAGCCCCAGCATTTT. This encodes CASSDQGQPQHF.

The gene calls are TRBV5-1 and TRBJ2-7; 12 bases agree with TRBD2. The CDR3 length is 17 residues. With V trimmed by 4 bases and J by 4 bases, 12 bases remained unmatched. Germline CDR1 is SGHRS and CDR2 is YFSETQ. CDR3 residues: CASSLRKLAGGQYEQYF. In DNA, the CDR3 is TGCGCCAGCAGCCTCCGGAAACTAGCGGGGGGACAATACGAGCAGTACTTC.

V usage is TRBV7-9 and J usage is TRBJ2-3; 9 bases map to TRBD1. CDR1 SEHNR and CDR2 FQNEAQ come from the germline V gene (reference sequence). V shed 6 bases, J shed 4 bases, and the junction held 5 bases outside the gene matches. The length of the CDR3 is 14 residues. CDR3 nucleotides: TGTGCCAGCAGTAACAGGGGGCGGTCAGATACGCAGTATTTT. This sequence encodes CASSNRGRSDTQYF.

This chain links TRBV6-1 with TRBJ2-5; D ambiguous. This CDR3 region has 11 residues. V gave up 5 bases and J gave up 2 bases, with 3 bases separating them. Germline V lookup: CDR1 MNHNS, CDR2 SASEGT. The CDR3 spells CASSQQETQYF. CDR3 sequence (DNA): TGTGCCAGCAGTCAACAAGAGACCCAGTACTTC.

J is TRBJ1-2 and V is TRBV11-2; TRBD1 agrees at 9 bases. J gave up 3 bases and V 5 bases, and 7 bases lay outside the gene matches. The CDR3 sequence is 15 residues long. Germline assignment: CDR1 SGHAT and CDR2 FQNNGV. The CDR3 DNA is TGTGCCAGCAGCCGACCGGGACAGGGAGACTATGGCTACACCTTC. Protein sequence: CASSRPGQGDYGYTF.

The chain couples TRBV12-3 or TRBV12-4 to TRBJ2-1; D is possibly TRBD2 (5 bases). This CDR3 is built from 13 residues. V was shortened by 3 bases and J by 8 bases, with 11 bases between the two germline ends. This chain's CDR3 is CASSFTRWDEQFF. DNA of the CDR3: TGTGCCAGCAGTTTTACTAGATGGGATGAGCAGTTCTTC.

This clone was counted a single time. The chain links TRBV14 to TRBJ1-5, with 7 bases lining up with TRBD1. V shed 4 bases and J 6 bases; nucleotides not matched to a gene: 9. The length of the CDR3 is 15 residues. Germline V gene sequence: CDR1 SGHDN, CDR2 FVKESK. The CDR3 is CASSPGGGDSQPQHF. CDR3 coding DNA: TGTGCCAGCAGCCCTGGAGGTGGGGACAGTCAGCCCCAGCATTTT.

This clone was observed a handful of times. The rearrangement links TRBV6-1 to TRBJ2-7, with 14 positions matching TRBD2. CDR3 length: 19 residues. The V gene's germline CDR1 is MNHNS and CDR2 SASEGT. Trimming took 2 bases from V and 2 from J; bases not matched to a gene: 11. CDR3: CASSERMGLAGVLTYEQYF. As DNA, the CDR3 is TGTGCCAGCAGTGAACGCATGGGACTAGCGGGAGTCTTGACCTACGAGCAGTACTTC.

V and J are TRBV2 and TRBJ1-1; D call uncertain. The CDR3 is 14 residues long. Deletions cut 1 base from V and 0 bases from J, with 6 bases between. Germline V gives CDR1 SNHLY, CDR2 FYNNEI. CDR3 in amino acids: CASSEGDMNTEAFF. In DNA form, the CDR3 reads TGTGCCAGCAGTGAAGGTGATATGAACACTGAAGCTTTCTTT.